The source of this T cell receptor beta chain is a study of blood T cell repertoires in COVID-19. Trimming left V 6 bases short and J 3 bases short, with 18 bases between. Germline V gene sequence: CDR1 MNHEY, CDR2 SVGAGI. The CDR3 consists of 15 residues. Generated by immunoSEQ multiplex PCR, the TCRdb table keeps only in-frame clones and is missing some. Of 200,000 to 250,000 clones listed, approximately 80% are singletons. V usage is TRBV6-5 and J usage is TRBJ2-7, with TRBD2 as a possible D gene (6 bases). The sequencing sample was made of PBMCs or T cells enriched from blood (not recorded which). The clonotype originates from a man aged 55 to 70 who had recovered from COVID-19. The CDR3 sequence: CASSAGGGGLYEQYF. The CDR3 nucleotides read TGTGCCAGCAGCGCTGGTGGGGGAGGCCTCTACGAGCAGTACTTC.